The 5 T cell receptor beta chains given below trace back to one sample, sequenced in a study of graft-versus-host responses after intestinal transplantation. These receptors are not linked to any known antigen. Sequencing was performed with immunoSEQ multiplex PCR; in TCRdb, only in-frame clones are kept and a portion is missing. The sample yields about 90,000 clones, roughly 91% seen once. The input for sequencing was unstimulated CD8+ T cells sorted from spleen or lymph node cells, taken before intestinal transplant. The receptors were gathered from a human donor who received an intestinal transplant.

The CDR3 here is CASSLVTGLTEQYF. CDR3 sequence (DNA): TGTGCCAGCAGCTTAGTTACGGGATTAACCGAGCAGTACTTC. The rearrangement joins TRBV7-2 to TRBJ2-7; D is possibly TRBD2 (5 bases). The CDR3 spans 14 residues. Trimming stripped 1 base from V and 6 bases from J, with 13 bases between. Germline V gene sequence: CDR1 SGHTA, CDR2 FQGNSA.

The CDR3 reads CASSLAGGPPGELFF. DNA of the CDR3: TGTGCCAGCAGTTTAGCGGGGGGGCCTCCCGGGGAGCTGTTTTTT. The V gene is TRBV5-4, the J gene TRBJ2-2, with 11 bases matching TRBD2. With V trimmed by 5 bases and J by 6 bases, 6 bases remained unmatched. This CDR3 is built from 15 residues. Germline loops: CDR1 SGHNT, CDR2 YYREEE (reference sequence).

The J gene is TRBJ2-3, the V gene TRBV2, with D unresolved. This CDR3 is built from 16 residues. Trimming shortened V by 7 bases and J by 0 bases, and 17 bases separated the two germline ends. Germline assignment: CDR1 SNHLY and CDR2 FYNNEI. The CDR3: CASTLGLTPSTDTQYF. CDR3 DNA: TGTGCCAGCACCCTAGGCCTCACCCCTAGCACAGATACGCAGTATTTT.

The V and J genes are TRBV14 and TRBJ2-7, with a weak D call TRBD2 (5 bases). The CDR3 length is 13 residues. In germline, CDR1 is SGHDN, CDR2 FVKESK. Trimming removed 0 bases from V and 4 bases from J, with 7 bases in between. This CDR3 reads CASSQDGDYEQYF. The DNA of the CDR3 is TGTGCCAGCAGCCAAGACGGGGATTACGAGCAGTACTTC. Full variable domain (outside the CDR3, taken from reference TRBV14 and TRBJ2-7): EAGVTQFPSHSVIEKGQTVTLRCDPISGHDNLYWYRRVMGKEIKFLLHFVKESKQDESGMPNNRFLAERTGGTYSTLKVQPAELEDSGVYFCASSQDGDYEQYFGPGTRLTVT.

As concerns this clone: Additional DNA sequences in this sample encode the identical CDR3. This rearrangement joins TRBV27 to TRBJ2-7; perhaps TRBD1 as D (5 bases). V shed 3 bases and J shed 0 bases, with 6 bases lying between them. CDR1 is MNHEY, CDR2 SMNVEV, per germline (reference sequence). This CDR3 has 13 amino acids. The CDR3 DNA is TGTGCCAGCAGTTTGGGGCTCTCCTACGAGCAGTACTTC. Residues: CASSLGLSYEQYF.